These 15 T cell receptor beta chains were all obtained from the same sample, sequenced in a study of monozygotic twins with cystic fibrosis. The method was immunoSEQ multiplex PCR; TCRdb's version includes in-frame clones alone and lacks a portion of them. The repertoire has roughly 13,000 clones, 85% to 95% of them found once; the top ten carry 9% to 9.5%. The source material was blood. The receptor source for this set is a girl aged 2 to 10 with cystic fibrosis.

The chain combines TRBV7-9 with TRBJ2-1; 11 bases match TRBD2. The CDR3 is 19 amino acids. V shed 5 bases and J 0 bases; nucleotides not matched to a gene: 12. Germline assignment: CDR1 SEHNR and CDR2 FQNEAQ (reference sequence). The CDR3 DNA follows: TGTGCCAGCAGCATGGGACTAGCGGAAGACATGAGCTCCTACAATGAGCAGTTCTTC. It specifies CASSMGLAEDMSSYNEQFF.

The J gene is TRBJ2-2, the V gene TRBV21-1. TRBV21-1 has pseudogene status. The CDR3 consists of 18 residues. The CDR3 DNA sequence: TGTGCCAGCAGCAAAGGCCTCCTCCTGGGAACAATCACCGGGGAGCTGTTTTTT. Translation gives CASSKGLLLGTITGELFF.

The chain has TRBV18 and TRBJ2-2; 9 nucleotides match TRBD1. The CDR3 contains 15 residues. Looked up from germline, CDR1 is KGHSH and CDR2 is LQKENI. Trimming removed 4 bases from V and 6 bases from J; junction bases left unmatched: 6. The DNA for the CDR3 is TGTGCCAGCTCACTACTACAGGGGGCGGCCGGGGAGCTGTTTTTT. Translation gives CASSLLQGAAGELFF.

The chain combines TRBV28 with TRBJ1-5; TRBD1 is a possible D gene (5 bases). The CDR3 runs to 15 residues. Trimming cost V 6 bases and J 0 bases, with 12 bases left between them. The germline V gene encodes CDR1 MDHEN and CDR2 SYDVKM. CDR3 coding DNA: TGTGCCAGCAGCTATCCAGGGAATAGCAATCAGCCCCAGCATTTT. Translating it yields CASSYPGNSNQPQHF.

The chain has TRBV5-6 and TRBJ2-3; unclear D gene. V lost 2 bases and J lost 0, with 1 base in between. Germline V lookup: CDR1 SGHDT, CDR2 YYEEEE. This CDR3 has 12 amino acids. CDR3 amino acids: CASSFSTDTQYF. CDR3 coding DNA: TGTGCCAGCAGCTTTAGCACAGATACGCAGTATTTT.

V and J are TRBV4-2 and TRBJ1-4, with D perhaps matching TRBD1 (5 bases). The CDR3 runs to 15 residues. V lost 8 bases to trimming and J lost 6 bases, with 19 bases between them. The germline gives CDR1 LGHNA, CDR2 YNFKEQ. The CDR3, as DNA: TGTGCCAGCGGGGGGGTGGAGGGCGGAGATGAAAAACTGTTTTTT. It specifies CASGGVEGGDEKLFF.

The genes are TRBV4-1 and TRBJ2-3; the match to TRBD1 covers 7 bases. Germline loops: CDR1 MGHRA, CDR2 YSYEKL. The CDR3 is 20 amino acids. Trimming cost V 1 base and J 9 bases; bases outside gene matches: 25. The DNA for the CDR3 is TGCGCCAGCAGCCAAGGAGGGGGCTTCGAGGGCGGATTCGGTCCCTACACGCAGTATTTT. Residues: CASSQGGGFEGGFGPYTQYF.

The chain is built from TRBV5-1 and TRBJ2-4; the D gene is possibly TRBD1 (6 bases). CDR3 size: 14 residues. CDR1 is SGHRS and CDR2 is YFSETQ in the germline V gene. The V gene lost 2 bases and the J gene lost 0 bases, with 6 bases spanning the gap. This CDR3 reads CASSLQGAKNIQYF. The CDR3 DNA reads as TGCGCCAGCAGCTTACAGGGAGCCAAAAACATTCAGTACTTC.

V usage is TRBV2 and J usage is TRBJ2-3, with D perhaps matching TRBD1 or TRBD2 (5 bases each). Trimming cost V 7 bases and J 0 bases, with 11 bases left between them. The CDR3 runs 14 residues. Germline-derived CDR1 and CDR2 are SNHLY and FYNNEI. CDR3 bases: TGTGCCAGCACCTGGGGGACGAGCACAGATACGCAGTATTTT. This encodes CASTWGTSTDTQYF.

CDR3 sequence (DNA): TGTGCCAGCAGTGAGGGAGGGGACAGATCCTACGAGCAGTACTTC. Protein: CASSEGGDRSYEQYF. The V gene is TRBV25-1, the J gene TRBJ2-7; D may match TRBD1 or TRBD2 (7 bases each). The CDR3 totals 15 residues. The V gene's germline CDR1 is MGHDK and CDR2 SYGVNS. The V end lost 3 bases, the J end lost 1 base, and 13 bases lay between the germline ends.

The genes are TRBV7-9 and TRBJ2-2; the match to TRBD1 covers 8 bases. With 4 bases clipped from V and 5 bases from J, the junction kept 3 bases outside the gene matches. This CDR3 has 14 residues. Per the germline V gene, CDR1 is SEHNR and CDR2 is FQNEAQ (reference sequence). The CDR3 DNA follows: TGTGCCAGCAGCTCAGGGGGCGTAACCGGGGAGCTGTTTTTT. Translating it yields CASSSGGVTGELFF.

The chain combines TRBV25-1 with TRBJ2-3; possible D gene TRBD2, 7 bases. Deletions cut 4 bases from V and 5 bases from J, with 13 bases between. CDR3 length: 14 amino acids. The germline CDR1 and CDR2 sequences are MGHDK and SYGVNS. The CDR3 bases are TGTGCCAGCAGTGCTAGCGGAGGGGGAGATACGCAGTATTTT. Translated, it gives CASSASGGGDTQYF. Combining the CDR3 with reference TRBV25-1 and TRBJ2-3 gives the whole variable domain EADIYQTPRYLVIGTGKKITLECSQTMGHDKMYWYQQDPGMELHLIHYSYGVNSTEKGDLSSESTVSRIRTEHFPLTLESARPSHTSQYLCASSASGGGDTQYFGPGTRLTVL.

This chain joins TRBV2 and TRBJ1-2; unclear D gene. Germline assignment: CDR1 SNHLY and CDR2 FYNNEI. Trimming cost V 5 bases and J 2 bases, with 12 bases left between them. This CDR3 has 14 amino acids. CDR3 sequence reads: CASSPDRTNYGYTF. In nucleotides, the CDR3 is TGTGCCAGCAGTCCTGACCGTACCAACTATGGCTACACCTTC.

This sequence joins TRBV19 and TRBJ2-5; possible D gene TRBD1, 6 bases. V was shortened by 6 bases and J by 2 bases, with 19 bases between the two germline ends. Germline V CDR1 and CDR2: LNHDA, SQIVND (reference sequence). This CDR3 contains 16 residues. CDR3 amino acids: CASRDRPGHKQETQYF. CDR3 DNA: TGTGCCAGTAGGGACCGGCCGGGACACAAGCAAGAGACCCAGTACTTC.

This chain uses TRBV4-1 with TRBJ2-7, with D maybe TRBD2 (5 bases). The germline V gene encodes CDR1 MGHRA and CDR2 YSYEKL. The CDR3 is 13 residues long. Trimming removed 0 bases at V and 9 bases at J, with 12 bases between. The CDR3 here is CASSQDPAEMQYF. The DNA for the CDR3 is TGCGCCAGCAGCCAAGACCCAGCGGAGATGCAGTACTTC.